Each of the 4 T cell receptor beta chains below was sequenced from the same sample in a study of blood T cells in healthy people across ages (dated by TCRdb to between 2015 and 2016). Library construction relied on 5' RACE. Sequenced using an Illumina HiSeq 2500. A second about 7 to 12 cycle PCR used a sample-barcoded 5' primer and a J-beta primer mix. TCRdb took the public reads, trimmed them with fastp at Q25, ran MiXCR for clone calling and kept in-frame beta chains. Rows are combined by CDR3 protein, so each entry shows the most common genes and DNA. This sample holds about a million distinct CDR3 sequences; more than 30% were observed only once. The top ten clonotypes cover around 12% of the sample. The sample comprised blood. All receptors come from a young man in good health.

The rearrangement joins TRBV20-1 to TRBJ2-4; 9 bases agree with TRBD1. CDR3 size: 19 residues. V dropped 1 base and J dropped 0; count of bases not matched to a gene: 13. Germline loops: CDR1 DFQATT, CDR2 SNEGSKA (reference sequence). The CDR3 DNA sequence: TGCAGTGCTAGAGCCGAGACAGGGGGATTGATGGGAGCCAAAAACATTCAGTACTTC. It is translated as CSARAETGGLMGAKNIQYF.

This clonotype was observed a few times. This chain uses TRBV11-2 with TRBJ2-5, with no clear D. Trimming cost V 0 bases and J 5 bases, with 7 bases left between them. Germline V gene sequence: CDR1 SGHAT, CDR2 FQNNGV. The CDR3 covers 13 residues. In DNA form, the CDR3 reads TGTGCCAGCAGCTTAGAGGGCCTGGAGACCCAGTACTTC. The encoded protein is CASSLEGLETQYF.

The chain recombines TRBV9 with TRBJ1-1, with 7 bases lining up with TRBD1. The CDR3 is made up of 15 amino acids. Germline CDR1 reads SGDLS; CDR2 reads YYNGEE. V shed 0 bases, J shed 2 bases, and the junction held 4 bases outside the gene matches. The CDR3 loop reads CASSVVRQGNTEAFF. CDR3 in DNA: TGTGCCAGCAGCGTAGTCCGACAGGGAAACACTGAAGCTTTCTTT. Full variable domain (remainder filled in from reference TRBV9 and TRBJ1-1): DSGVTQTPKHLITATGQRVTLRCSPRSGDLSVYWYQQSLDQGLQFLIQYYNGEERAKGNILERFSAQQFPDLHSELNLSSLELGDSALYFCASSVVRQGNTEAFFGQGTRLTVV.

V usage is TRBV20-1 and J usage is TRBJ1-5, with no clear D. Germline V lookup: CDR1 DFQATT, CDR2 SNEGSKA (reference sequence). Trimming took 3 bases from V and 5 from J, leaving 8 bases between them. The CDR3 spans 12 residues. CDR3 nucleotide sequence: TGCAGTGCTAGTTGGGGAGATCAGCCCCAGCATTTT. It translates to CSASWGDQPQHF.